The entry below describes one T cell receptor beta chain. Following RNA extraction, reverse transcription yielded cDNA that acted as the sequencing template. Libraries were prepared by immunoSEQ multiplex PCR; TCRdb keeps only in-frame clonotypes and omits some of them. The sample shows 100,000 to 130,000 clones, 55% to 70% of them seen only once. These data come from a study of CD8+ T cells in alopecia areata. The CDR3 is 13 amino acids. V was clipped by 3 bases and J by 10 bases, with 13 bases between them. Germline assignment: CDR1 SGHDN and CDR2 FVKESK. The origin of this receptor is a human donor with alopecia areata. The specimen was NKG2D-low CD8+ T cells sorted from blood. The V and J genes are TRBV14 and TRBJ2-1; D perhaps matches TRBD2 (6 bases). The CDR3 here is CASSQTFSGEQFF. DNA for the CDR3: TGTGCCAGCAGCCAGACGTTCAGCGGGGAGCAGTTCTTC.